This entry concerns a single TCR beta chain. These data originate in a study of blood T cell repertoires in COVID-19. Trimming at V came to 0 bases and at J to 3 bases, leaving 17 bases not matched to a gene. Germline-derived CDR1 and CDR2 are MNHEY and SVGEGT. CDR3 length: 20 residues. Sequenced by immunoSEQ multiplex PCR; TCRdb stores in-frame clones only, minus some. This sample has 250,000 or so clones, with approximately 84% found just once. The cohort comprised adults aged roughly 18 to 100 years residing in about two dozen US areas. V usage is TRBV6-2 or TRBV6-3 and J usage is TRBJ2-3, with 8 bases that match TRBD2. The sample taken for sequencing was PBMCs or T cells enriched from blood (not recorded which). The receptor was isolated from a woman between 50 and 59 years old who had been exposed to COVID-19. CDR3 loop: CASSYSTGGAGYPATDTQYF. The CDR3 bases are TGTGCCAGCAGTTACTCCACCGGGGGGGCCGGCTACCCTGCGACAGATACGCAGTATTTT.